Sequencing of this T cell receptor beta chain was carried out in a study of blood T cell repertoires in COVID-19. Overall study context: Acute and convalescent COVID-19 samples came from the United States, Italy and Spain.

This CDR3 is built from 15 residues. V lost 3 bases and J 3 bases, leaving 11 bases between the germline ends. CDR1 SEHNR and CDR2 FQNEAQ come from the germline V gene (reference sequence). TCRdb keeps only in-frame clones here, not all; method: immunoSEQ multiplex PCR. The sample has fewer than 90,000 clones, roughly 96% seen once. This clone was picked up one time. V gene TRBV7-9 combines with J gene TRBJ2-2; tentative D call: TRBD2 (5 bases). This TCR was recovered from a human donor with active COVID-19. The donor label of this sample is uncertain. The sample consisted of peripheral blood. CDR3 protein: CASSLRATDTGELFF. The CDR3 coding sequence is TGTGCCAGCAGCTTGCGGGCAACGGACACCGGGGAGCTGTTTTTT.